This is a list of T cell receptor beta chains from one sample in a study of T cells in Graves' hyperthyroidism and ophthalmopathy. TCRdb called the multiplex PCR reads again in MiXCR, with one record for every CDR3 protein. The data hold about 640,000 distinct CDR3 sequences, with less than 25% observed a single time. The sequenced sample consisted of blood. Source of these receptors: a man aged 25 to 40 with Graves' ophthalmopathy. The CDR3 runs from the conserved cysteine through the conserved F or W.

v_call,cdr3_length,j_call,cdr3_aa
TRBV7-9,14,TRBJ2-1,CASSPRLAHNEQFF
TRBV24-1,13,TRBJ1-5,CATSDPRDRRRHF
TRBV18,15,TRBJ2-5,CASSPLGTVQETQYF
TRBV29-1,14,TRBJ2-7,CSVEEYQGSHEQYF
TRBV28,15,TRBJ2-7,CASSSSPSASYEQYF
TRBV2,12,TRBJ2-7,CACGLRPYEQYF
TRBV30,16,TRBJ1-3,CAYDRGPSVSGNTIYF
TRBV4-1,15,TRBJ2-1,CASSPTTGAGWEQFF
TRBV7-2,19,TRBJ2-3,CASSLGLRLAGVGADTQYF
TRBV6-5,17,TRBJ2-7,CASSYNTDRPFTGEQYF
TRBV5-6,13,TRBJ2-1,CASSPGTANEQFF
TRBV10-3,14,TRBJ2-5,CAISRSGREETQYF
TRBV28,16,TRBJ2-4,CASRHTETPEGNIQYF
TRBV11-1,15,TRBJ2-7,CASRQTSGPTYEQYF
TRBV10-3,12,TRBJ1-5,CAISGGDQPQHF
TRBV5-1,15,TRBJ2-1,CASSAPGLAGSEQFF
TRBV7-9,15,TRBJ1-2,CASSLPQGQNYGYTF
TRBV7-8,16,TRBJ2-1,CASSLEASGDYNEQFF
TRBV6-1,12,TRBJ1-6,CASSYRESPLHF
TRBV18,12,TRBJ2-5,CASSPVRETQYF
TRBV28,15,TRBJ1-2,CASSLWGVQGDGYTF
TRBV5-8,16,TRBJ2-7,CASSFIEGGPIYEQYF
TRBV5-5,17,TRBJ2-7,CASSFPGTGGEVFEQYF
TRBV18,13,TRBJ2-5,CASSPPSEETQYF
TRBV15,14,TRBJ2-3,CATSITTGADTQYF
TRBV15,12,TRBJ2-7,CATSRDGAEQYF
TRBV14,13,TRBJ1-2,CASSQGRALGYTF
TRBV5-6,14,TRBJ2-1,CASSLEGTSNEQFF
TRBV6-5,15,TRBJ1-2,CASSYSFQGHYGYTF
TRBV11-1,15,TRBJ2-3,CASSLRQTSTDTQYF
TRBV4-3,16,TRBJ2-1,CASSQTPGLAGEEQFF
TRBV4-1,13,TRBJ1-1,CASSLLGHTEAFF